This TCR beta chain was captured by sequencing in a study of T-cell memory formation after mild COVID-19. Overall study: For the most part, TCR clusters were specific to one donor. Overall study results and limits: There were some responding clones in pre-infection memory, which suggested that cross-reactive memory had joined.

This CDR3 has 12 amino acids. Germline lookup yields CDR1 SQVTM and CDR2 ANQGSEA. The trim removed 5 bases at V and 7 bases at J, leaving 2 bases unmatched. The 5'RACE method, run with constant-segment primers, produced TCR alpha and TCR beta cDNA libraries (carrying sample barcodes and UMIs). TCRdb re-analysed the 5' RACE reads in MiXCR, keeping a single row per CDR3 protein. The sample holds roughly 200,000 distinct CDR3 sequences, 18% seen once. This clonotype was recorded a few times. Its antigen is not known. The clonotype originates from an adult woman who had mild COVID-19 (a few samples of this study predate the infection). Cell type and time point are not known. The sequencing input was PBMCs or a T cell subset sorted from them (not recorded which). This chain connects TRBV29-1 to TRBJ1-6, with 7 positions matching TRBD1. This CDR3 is CSVRQGNSPLHF. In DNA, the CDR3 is TGCAGCGTTCGACAGGGAAATTCACCCCTCCACTTT. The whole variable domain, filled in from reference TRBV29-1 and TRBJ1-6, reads SAVISQKPSRDICQRGTSLTIQCQVDSQVTMMFWYRQQPGQSLTLIATANQGSEATYESGFVIDKFPISRPNLTFSTLTVSNMSPEDSSIYLCSVRQGNSPLHFGNGTRLTVT.